Detailed here is one TCR beta chain. The data were taken from a study of blood T cell repertoires in COVID-19. Study details: The United States, Italy and Spain provided the acute and convalescent COVID-19 samples.

Original analysis: Estimation of nucleated cell counts was performed using reference gene primer amplification. Generated by immunoSEQ multiplex PCR, the TCRdb table keeps only in-frame clones and is missing some. The D gene and trimming were derived from the DNA, and the V and J assignments and clone size from that table. The sample lists 140,000 or so clones, approximately 90% occurring once. From germline, CDR1 is SNHLY and CDR2 FYNNEI. V was shortened by 8 bases and J by 6 bases, with 20 bases between the two germline ends. This CDR3 is built from 14 residues. The chain links TRBV2 to TRBJ2-7, with D perhaps TRBD2 (5 bases). The TCR was taken from a woman aged 50 to 60 with acute or convalescent COVID-19. Sequenced sample: peripheral blood. As DNA, the CDR3 is TGTGCCAGCGCCCGACTCGGGGATCGGGGCGAGCAGTACTTC. As protein: CASARLGDRGEQYF.